This TCR beta chain was found in a study of post-analysis software for immune sequencing data. The TCR beta cDNA libraries contained unique molecular identifiers. TCRdb called the PCR reads again in MiXCR, with one record for every CDR3 protein. The data hold over 700,000 distinct CDR3 sequences, with 25% to 30% observed a single time. Sequencing was done on a sample of blood. The origin of this receptor is a girl aged 5-17 years with multiple sclerosis.

This CDR3 reads CASSYGGRLEETQYF. CDR3 nucleotides: TGTGCCAGCAGTTACGGGGGGAGGCTAGAGGAGACCCAGTACTTC. The chain joins TRBV6-6 to TRBJ2-7, with D perhaps matching TRBD2 (6 bases). The J call may be incorrect, as the DNA end agrees better with TRBJ2-5. The germline gives CDR1 MNHNY, CDR2 SVGAGI (reference sequence). CDR3 length: 15 residues.